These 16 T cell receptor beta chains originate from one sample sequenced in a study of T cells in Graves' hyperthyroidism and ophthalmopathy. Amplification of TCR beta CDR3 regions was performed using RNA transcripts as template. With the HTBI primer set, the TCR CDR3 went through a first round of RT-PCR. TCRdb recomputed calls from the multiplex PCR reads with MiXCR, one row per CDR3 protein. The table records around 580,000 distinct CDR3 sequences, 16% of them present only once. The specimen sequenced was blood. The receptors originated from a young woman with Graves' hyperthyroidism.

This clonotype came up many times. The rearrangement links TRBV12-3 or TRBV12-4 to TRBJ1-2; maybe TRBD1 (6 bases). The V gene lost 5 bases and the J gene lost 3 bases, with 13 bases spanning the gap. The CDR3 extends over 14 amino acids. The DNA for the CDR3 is TGTGCCAGCAGTGTAGGGGGGGGATACTATGGCTACACCTTC. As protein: CASSVGGGYYGYTF.

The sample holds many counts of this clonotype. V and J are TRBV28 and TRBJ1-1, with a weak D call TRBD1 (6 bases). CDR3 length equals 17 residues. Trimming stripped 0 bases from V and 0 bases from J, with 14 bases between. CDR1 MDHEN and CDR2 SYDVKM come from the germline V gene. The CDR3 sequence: CASSLWGAGPMNTEAFF. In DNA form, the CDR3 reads TGTGCCAGCAGTTTATGGGGGGCCGGACCGATGAACACTGAAGCTTTCTTT.

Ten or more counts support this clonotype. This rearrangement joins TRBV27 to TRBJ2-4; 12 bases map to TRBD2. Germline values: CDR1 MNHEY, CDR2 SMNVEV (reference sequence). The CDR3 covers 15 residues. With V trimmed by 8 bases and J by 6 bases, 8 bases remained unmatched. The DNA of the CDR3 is TGTGCCAGCGCCCCGGGGACTAGCGGGCGAAACATTCAGTACTTC. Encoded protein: CASAPGTSGRNIQYF.

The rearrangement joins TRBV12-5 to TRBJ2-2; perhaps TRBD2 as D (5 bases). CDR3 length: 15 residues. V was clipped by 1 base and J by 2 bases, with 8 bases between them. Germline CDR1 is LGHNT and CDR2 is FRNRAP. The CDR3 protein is CASGLARGNTGELFF. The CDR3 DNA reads TGTGCTAGTGGTTTGGCCCGGGGTAACACCGGGGAGCTGTTTTTT.

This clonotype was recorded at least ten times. The CDR3 is CASSQQVNTEAFF. CDR3 sequence (DNA): TGTGCCAGCAGCCAACAGGTGAACACTGAAGCTTTCTTT. The rearrangement links TRBV3-1 to TRBJ1-1; D unclear. V was clipped by 2 bases and J by 0 bases, with 4 bases between them. From germline, CDR1 is LGHDT and CDR2 YNNKEL (reference sequence). This CDR3 is built from 13 residues. Full variable domain (remainder filled in from reference TRBV3-1 and TRBJ1-1): DTAVSQTPKYLVTQMGNDKSIKCEQNLGHDTMYWYKQDSKKFLKIMFSYNNKELIINETVPNRFSPKSPDKAHLNLHINSLELGDSAVYFCASSQQVNTEAFFGQGTRLTVV.

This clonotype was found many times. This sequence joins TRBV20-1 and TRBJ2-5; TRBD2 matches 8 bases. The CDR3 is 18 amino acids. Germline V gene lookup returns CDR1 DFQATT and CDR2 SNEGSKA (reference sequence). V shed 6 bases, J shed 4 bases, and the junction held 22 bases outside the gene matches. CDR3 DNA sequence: TGCAGTGCCCCAAACGGGGGCGCGGGGGGCTCGGGGAGAGAGACCCAGTACTTC. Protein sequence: CSAPNGGAGGSGRETQYF.

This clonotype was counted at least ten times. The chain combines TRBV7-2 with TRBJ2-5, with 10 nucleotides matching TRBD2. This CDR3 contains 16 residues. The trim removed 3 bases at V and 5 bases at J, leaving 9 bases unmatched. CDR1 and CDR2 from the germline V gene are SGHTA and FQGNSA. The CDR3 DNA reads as TGTGCCAGCAGCTTCTGGAGCGGGAGGGCGTGGGAGACCCAGTACTTC. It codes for CASSFWSGRAWETQYF.

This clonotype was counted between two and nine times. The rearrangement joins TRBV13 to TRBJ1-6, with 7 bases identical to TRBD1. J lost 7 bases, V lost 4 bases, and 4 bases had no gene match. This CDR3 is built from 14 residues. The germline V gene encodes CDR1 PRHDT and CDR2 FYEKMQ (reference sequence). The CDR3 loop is CASSSRDRNSPLHF. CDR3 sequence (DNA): TGTGCCAGCAGCTCCCGGGACAGAAATTCACCCCTCCACTTT.

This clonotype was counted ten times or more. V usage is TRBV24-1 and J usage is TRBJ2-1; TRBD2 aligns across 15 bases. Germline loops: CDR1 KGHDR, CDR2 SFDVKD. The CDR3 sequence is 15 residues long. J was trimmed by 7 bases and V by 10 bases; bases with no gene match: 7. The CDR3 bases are TGTGCCACAGGAGGGACTAGCGGGAGGTCTAATGAGCAGTTCTTC. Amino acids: CATGGTSGRSNEQFF.

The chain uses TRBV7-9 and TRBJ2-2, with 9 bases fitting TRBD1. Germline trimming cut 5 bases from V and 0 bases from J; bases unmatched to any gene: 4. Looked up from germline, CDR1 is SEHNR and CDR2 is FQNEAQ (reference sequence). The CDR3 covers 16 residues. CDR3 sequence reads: CASSNTGGPNTGELFF. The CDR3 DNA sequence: TGTGCCAGCAGCAACACAGGGGGCCCGAACACCGGGGAGCTGTTTTTT.

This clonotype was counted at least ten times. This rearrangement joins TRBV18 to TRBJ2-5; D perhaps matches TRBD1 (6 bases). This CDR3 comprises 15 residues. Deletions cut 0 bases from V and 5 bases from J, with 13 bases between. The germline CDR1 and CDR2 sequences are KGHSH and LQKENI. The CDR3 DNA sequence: TGTGCCAGCTCACCACCGAACAGGGCCCCGGAGACCCAGTACTTC. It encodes CASSPPNRAPETQYF.

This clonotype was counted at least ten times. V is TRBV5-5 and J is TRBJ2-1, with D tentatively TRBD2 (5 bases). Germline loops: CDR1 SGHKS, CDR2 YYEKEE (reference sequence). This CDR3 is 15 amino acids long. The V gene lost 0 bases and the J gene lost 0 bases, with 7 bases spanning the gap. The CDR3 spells CASSLGESSYNEQFF. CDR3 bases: TGTGCCAGCAGCTTGGGGGAGAGCTCCTACAATGAGCAGTTCTTC.

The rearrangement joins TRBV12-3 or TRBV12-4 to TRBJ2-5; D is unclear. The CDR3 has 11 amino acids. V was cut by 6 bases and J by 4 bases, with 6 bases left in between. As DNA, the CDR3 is TGTGCCAGCAGAGAAATAGAGACCCAGTACTTC. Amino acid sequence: CASREIETQYF.

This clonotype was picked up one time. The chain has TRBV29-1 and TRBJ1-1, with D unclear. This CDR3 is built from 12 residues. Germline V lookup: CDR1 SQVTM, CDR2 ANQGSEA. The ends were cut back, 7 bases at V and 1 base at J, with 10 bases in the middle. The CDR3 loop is CSAGRTNTEAFF. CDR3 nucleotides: TGCAGCGCCGGACGGACGAACACTGAAGCTTTCTTT.

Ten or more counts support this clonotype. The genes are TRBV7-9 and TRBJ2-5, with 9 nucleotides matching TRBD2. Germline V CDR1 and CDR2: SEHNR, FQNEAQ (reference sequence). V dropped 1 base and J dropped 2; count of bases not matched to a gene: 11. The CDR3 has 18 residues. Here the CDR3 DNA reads TGTGCCAGCAGCTTAGGGGTAAAGCGGGAGGAACTACAAGAGACCCAGTACTTC. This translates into CASSLGVKREELQETQYF.

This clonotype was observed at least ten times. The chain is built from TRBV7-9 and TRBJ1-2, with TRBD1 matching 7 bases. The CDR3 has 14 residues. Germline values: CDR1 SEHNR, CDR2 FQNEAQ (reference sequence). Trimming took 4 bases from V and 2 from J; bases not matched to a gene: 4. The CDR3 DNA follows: TGTGCCAGCAGCTCCCCGACAGGGAACTATGGCTACACCTTC. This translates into CASSSPTGNYGYTF.